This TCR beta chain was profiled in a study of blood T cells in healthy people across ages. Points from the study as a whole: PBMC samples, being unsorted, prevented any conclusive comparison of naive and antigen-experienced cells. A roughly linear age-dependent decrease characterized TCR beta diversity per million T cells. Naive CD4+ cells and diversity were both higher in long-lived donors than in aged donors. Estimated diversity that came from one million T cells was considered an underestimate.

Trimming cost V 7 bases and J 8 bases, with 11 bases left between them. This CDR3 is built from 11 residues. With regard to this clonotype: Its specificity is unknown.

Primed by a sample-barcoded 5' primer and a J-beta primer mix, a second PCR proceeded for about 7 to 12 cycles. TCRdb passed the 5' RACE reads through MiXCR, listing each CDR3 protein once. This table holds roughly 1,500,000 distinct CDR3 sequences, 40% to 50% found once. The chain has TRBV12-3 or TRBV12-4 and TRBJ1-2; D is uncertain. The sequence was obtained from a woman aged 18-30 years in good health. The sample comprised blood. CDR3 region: CASTDSRGYTF. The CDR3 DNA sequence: TGTGCCAGCACGGACTCTAGGGGCTACACCTTC.